This T cell receptor beta chain comes out of a study of cytomegalovirus exposure and HLA in healthy donors. The PCR made use of 60 Vbeta and 13 Jbeta primers. Data came from immunoSEQ multiplex PCR; TCRdb stores just in-frame clones and leaves some out. The data hold about 200,000 clones, with around 79% observed a single time. Whole-study findings and limits: A later analysis linked about 17,000 TCR beta sequences to HLA alleles at 0.05 false discovery rate.

Remarks on this clone: The antigen is undetermined.

This CDR3 has 16 amino acids. Germline CDR1 is ENHRY and CDR2 is SYGVKD. The ends were cut back, 0 bases at V and 5 bases at J, with 14 bases in the middle. Sequencing was performed on PBMCs. The chain combines TRBV10-3 with TRBJ2-1; perhaps TRBD2 as D (5 bases). This TCR came from a woman between 45 and 65 years old in good health and CMV-seronegative. The CDR3 is CAISESTTLRDNEQFF. The CDR3 coding sequence is TGTGCCATCAGTGAGTCGACTACCCTAAGGGACAATGAGCAGTTCTTC.